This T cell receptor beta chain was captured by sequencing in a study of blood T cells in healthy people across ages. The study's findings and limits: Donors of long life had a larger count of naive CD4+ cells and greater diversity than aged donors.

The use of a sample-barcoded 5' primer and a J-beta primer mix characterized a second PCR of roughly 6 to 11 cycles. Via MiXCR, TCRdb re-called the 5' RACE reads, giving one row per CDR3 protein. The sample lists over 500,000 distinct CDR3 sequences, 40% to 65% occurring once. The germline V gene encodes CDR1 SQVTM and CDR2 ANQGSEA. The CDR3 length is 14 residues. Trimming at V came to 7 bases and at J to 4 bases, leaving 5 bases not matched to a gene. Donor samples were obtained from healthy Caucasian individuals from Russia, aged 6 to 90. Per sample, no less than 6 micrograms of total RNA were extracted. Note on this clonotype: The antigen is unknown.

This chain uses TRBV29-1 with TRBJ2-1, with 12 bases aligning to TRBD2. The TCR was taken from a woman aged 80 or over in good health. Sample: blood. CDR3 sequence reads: CSAQTSGGYNEQFF. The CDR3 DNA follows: TGCAGCGCCCAGACTAGCGGGGGTTACAATGAGCAGTTCTTC.